The rows below give T cell receptor beta chains drawn from one sample of a study of blood T cell repertoires in COVID-19. The assay was immunoSEQ multiplex PCR, and TCRdb's table has in-frame clones only and misses some. The sample consists of about 190,000 clones, roughly 82% of them appearing once. The specimen was peripheral blood. These receptors all stem from a young woman with acute or convalescent COVID-19. Each CDR3 is given without its conserved first and last residue. Fields, in order: clone size, V gene, CDR3 protein. Where a row states a size, it is once, few, many or the class of an expanded clone; other rows omit it.

clone_size: few
v_call: TRBV9
cdr3_aa: ASSVGQENSPLH

clone_size: NA
v_call: TRBV27
cdr3_aa: ASSGLGTGPRSPLH

clone_size: NA
v_call: TRBV7-9
cdr3_aa: ASSPKVGSGDNEQF

clone_size: many
v_call: TRBV27
cdr3_aa: ASSLVGRGQPQH

clone_size: NA
v_call: TRBV7-8
cdr3_aa: ASSLDREVYRYT

clone_size: NA
v_call: TRBV11-3
cdr3_aa: ASSLGVGDSQETQY

clone_size: NA
v_call: TRBV21-1
cdr3_aa: ASSHTGGAYEQY

clone_size: once
v_call: TRBV4-2
cdr3_aa: ASSQDLAQGLISGYT

clone_size: NA
v_call: TRBV9
cdr3_aa: ASSGTGGLAGYNEQF

clone_size: NA
v_call: TRBV19
cdr3_aa: ASSIRGRSNTEAF

clone_size: NA
v_call: TRBV6-2/TRBV6-3
cdr3_aa: ASSYPESSYNSPLH

clone_size: NA
v_call: TRBV2
cdr3_aa: AQQVYSQQF

clone_size: NA
v_call: TRBV28
cdr3_aa: ASGALWGGQPQH

clone_size: NA
v_call: TRBV28
cdr3_aa: ASSLGQKNYGYT

clone_size: few
v_call: TRBV6-4
cdr3_aa: ASSLGEAGEQF

clone_size: NA
v_call: TRBV7-3
cdr3_aa: ASSSRGGHGYT

clone_size: NA
v_call: TRBV6-5
cdr3_aa: ASSYTGSGANVLT

clone_size: NA
v_call: TRBV2
cdr3_aa: ASSDPDTYEQY

clone_size: NA
v_call: TRBV6-6
cdr3_aa: ASSSGARGNTIY

clone_size: NA
v_call: TRBV5-1
cdr3_aa: ASSEPGTVYEQY

clone_size: NA
v_call: TRBV11-3
cdr3_aa: ASSPGDRGRPHSEAF

clone_size: NA
v_call: TRBV5-1
cdr3_aa: ASSLARDRVYEQY

clone_size: once
v_call: TRBV3-1/TRBV3-2
cdr3_aa: ASSQFRDRSSPLH

clone_size: NA
v_call: TRBV19
cdr3_aa: ASSRTFGGRTEAF

clone_size: NA
v_call: TRBV10-3
cdr3_aa: AISESGGLAGAGEQY

clone_size: NA
v_call: TRBV28
cdr3_aa: ASTPGLAGVPFSTDTQY

clone_size: NA
v_call: TRBV19
cdr3_aa: ASNRQLNQPQH

clone_size: few
v_call: TRBV3-1/TRBV3-2
cdr3_aa: ASSQGSPSKQY

clone_size: NA
v_call: TRBV6-6
cdr3_aa: ASRKSGQGGETQY

clone_size: NA
v_call: TRBV27
cdr3_aa: ASSSRLERGRETQY

clone_size: NA
v_call: TRBV4-3
cdr3_aa: ASSQSVNSPLH

clone_size: NA
v_call: TRBV30
cdr3_aa: AWNRDSYEQY